These 28 T cell receptor beta chains originate from one sample sequenced in a study of blood T cell repertoires in COVID-19. Clones were sequenced by immunoSEQ multiplex PCR, and TCRdb holds only the in-frame ones, with some missing. The sample contains around 64,000 clones, about 88% of which appear only once. The sample comprised peripheral blood. The source is a man of 80 years or more in a cohort sampled during active COVID-19.

The chain links TRBV5-6 to TRBJ2-2, with D possibly matching TRBD2 (6 bases). This CDR3 region has 16 residues. CDR1 is SGHDT, CDR2 YYEEEE, per germline. V shed 4 bases and J shed 0 bases, with 13 bases lying between them. CDR3 region: CASSQEGKSNTGELFF. CDR3 in DNA: TGTGCCAGCAGCCAGGAGGGGAAATCGAACACCGGGGAGCTGTTTTTT.

The genes are TRBV12-5 and TRBJ2-3; weak D call: TRBD2 (5 bases). Between the trimmed V and J ends, which lost 6 bases and 0 bases, there was a span of 16 bases. The CDR3 consists of 16 residues. The germline gives CDR1 LGHNT, CDR2 FRNRAP. This CDR3 is CASGRPLRGSTDTQYF. CDR3 DNA sequence: TGTGCTAGTGGCAGACCCCTCCGCGGGAGCACAGATACGCAGTATTTT.

This clone was seen just once. V usage is TRBV6-2 or TRBV6-3 and J usage is TRBJ2-1; TRBD1 agrees at 8 bases. Germline CDR1 and CDR2: MNHEY and SVGEGT. The CDR3 loop spans 15 amino acids. With 5 bases clipped from V and 7 bases from J, the junction kept 10 bases outside the gene matches. The CDR3 nucleotides read TGTGCCAGCAGTCCCCTGGGGACAGGTAGTAATGAGCAGTTCTTC. Its translation: CASSPLGTGSNEQFF.

The sample holds one count of this clone. J is TRBJ2-7 and V is TRBV7-2, with 14 bases aligning to TRBD2. The V gene's germline CDR1 is SGHTA and CDR2 FQGNSA. V lost 2 bases to trimming and J lost 5 bases; unmatched junction nucleotides: 5. The CDR3 sequence is 16 residues long. CDR3 sequence: CASSLRLAGGRDEQYF. The CDR3 nucleotides read TGTGCCAGCAGCTTAAGACTAGCGGGGGGGCGAGACGAGCAGTACTTC.

V usage is TRBV7-9 and J usage is TRBJ2-3; the match to TRBD1 covers 8 bases. The V and J ends lost 5 bases and 1 base, in that order; junction bases with no gene match: 14. The CDR3 loop spans 18 amino acids. The V gene's germline CDR1 is SEHNR and CDR2 FQNEAQ (reference sequence). The CDR3 sequence: CASSHLPQGAHGTDTQYF. The CDR3, as DNA: TGTGCCAGCAGCCATTTGCCCCAGGGGGCGCATGGCACAGATACGCAGTATTTT.

The V gene is TRBV19, the J gene TRBJ2-3, with D perhaps TRBD2 (5 bases). V was trimmed by 6 bases and J by 5 bases, leaving 21 bases between them. Germline CDR1 reads LNHDA; CDR2 reads SQIVND (reference sequence). The CDR3 length is 16 residues. The CDR3 is CASSLPRSGGVDTQYF. CDR3 nucleotide sequence: TGTGCCAGTAGCCTTCCCAGGAGCGGTGGTGTAGATACGCAGTATTTT.

The chain has TRBV9 and TRBJ2-2, with a tentative D call TRBD1 (6 bases). V was cut by 0 bases and J by 2 bases, with 8 bases left in between. The germline CDR1 and CDR2 sequences are SGDLS and YYNGEE. CDR3 length: 15 residues. The CDR3 DNA is TGTGCCAGCAGCGTAGCACAGGGTAACACCGGGGAGCTGTTTTTT. This translates into CASSVAQGNTGELFF.

The rearrangement joins TRBV5-1 to TRBJ2-5; 8 nucleotides line up with TRBD2. V lost 4 bases to trimming and J lost 5 bases; unmatched junction nucleotides: 10. The CDR3 sequence is 15 residues long. Germline V gene sequence: CDR1 SGHRS, CDR2 YFSETQ. The CDR3 protein is CASSGNGLAGETQYF. The CDR3 DNA follows: TGCGCCAGCAGCGGAAATGGACTAGCAGGGGAGACCCAGTACTTC.

The V call is TRBV18, the J call TRBJ1-1; D is perhaps TRBD1 (5 bases). The CDR3 consists of 16 residues. The ends were cut back, 2 bases at V and 2 bases at J, with 15 bases in the middle. CDR1 and CDR2 from the germline V gene are KGHSH and LQKENI. The CDR3 reads CASSPSVLQGNTEAFF. CDR3 DNA sequence: TGTGCCAGCTCACCATCGGTTCTTCAGGGCAACACTGAAGCTTTCTTT. Drawing the rest from reference TRBV18 and TRBJ1-1, the complete variable domain is NAGVMQNPRHLVRRRGQEARLRCSPMKGHSHVYWYRQLPEEGLKFMVYLQKENIIDESGMPKERFSAEFPKEGPSILRIQQVVRGDSAAYFCASSPSVLQGNTEAFFGQGTRLTVV.

This chain connects TRBV6-5 to TRBJ2-1; 9 bases align to TRBD2. Germline V CDR1 and CDR2: MNHEY, SVGAGI. The V gene end was trimmed by 2 bases and the J gene end by 7 bases; junction bases not matched to a gene: 6. The length of the CDR3 is 15 residues. As DNA, the CDR3 is TGTGCCAGCAGTTACCTTAGCGGGGGACGGAATGAGCAGTTCTTC. This translates into CASSYLSGGRNEQFF.

The chain employs TRBV5-4 and TRBJ2-7; possibly TRBD2 for D (5 bases). The CDR3 totals 14 residues. The germline V gene encodes CDR1 SGHNT and CDR2 YYREEE (reference sequence). The V end lost 0 bases, the J end lost 6 bases, and 13 bases lay between the germline ends. Here the CDR3 reads CASSLDEGIAEQYF. The CDR3, as DNA: TGTGCCAGCAGCTTGGATGAGGGTATCGCCGAGCAGTACTTC.

The chain uses TRBV9 and TRBJ1-4; TRBD1 is a possible D gene (5 bases). Trimming left V 0 bases short and J 6 bases short, with 12 bases between. From germline, CDR1 is SGDLS and CDR2 YYNGEE. This CDR3 spans 15 amino acids. CDR3 coding DNA: TGTGCCAGCAGCGTAGGCGGGGGGAGATATGAAAAACTGTTTTTT. Protein product: CASSVGGGRYEKLFF. The whole variable domain, remainder taken from reference TRBV9 and TRBJ1-4, is DSGVTQTPKHLITATGQRVTLRCSPRSGDLSVYWYQQSLDQGLQFLIQYYNGEERAKGNILERFSAQQFPDLHSELNLSSLELGDSALYFCASSVGGGRYEKLFFGSGTQLSVL.

J is TRBJ2-1 and V is TRBV10-3, with D unclear. Germline values: CDR1 ENHRY, CDR2 SYGVKD. The length of the CDR3 is 14 residues. The germline V and J ends were trimmed by 0 bases and 7 bases, with 10 bases remaining between them. The CDR3 coding sequence is TGTGCCATCAGTGAGTCGATAGCTGCGAATGAGCAGTTCTTC. Translated, it gives CAISESIAANEQFF.

This chain links TRBV3-1 (or the pseudogene TRBV3-2) with TRBJ2-7, with 9 bases fitting TRBD1. The germline V gene has CDR1 LGHDT and CDR2 YNNKEL (reference sequence). V gave up 2 bases and J gave up 3 bases; unmatched junction bases: 5. The CDR3 is 15 amino acids. The CDR3 nucleotides are TGTGCCAGCAGCCAATCCGGGACAGGGAACTACGAGCAGTACTTC. This gives the protein CASSQSGTGNYEQYF.

The rearrangement joins TRBV4-1 to TRBJ1-2; tentative D call: TRBD1 (6 bases). Germline CDR1 and CDR2: MGHRA and YSYEKL. V was clipped by 3 bases and J by 3 bases, with 14 bases between them. This CDR3 is built from 15 residues. The CDR3 region has the DNA TGCGCCAGCAGCCATGAACAGGGAGGGGACTATGGCTACACCTTC. Translating it yields CASSHEQGGDYGYTF.

This chain connects TRBV29-1 to TRBJ2-3, with D possibly being TRBD1 (5 bases). The length of the CDR3 is 15 residues. In germline, CDR1 is SQVTM, CDR2 ANQGSEA. Between the trimmed V and J ends, which lost 3 bases and 1 base, there was a span of 14 bases. The CDR3 bases are TGCAGCGTTGATAGGGGCGCTCCGGGCACAGATACGCAGTATTTT. Translation gives CSVDRGAPGTDTQYF.

About this clone: At the DNA level, this CDR3 is encoded by other sequences in the same sample as well. The rearrangement links TRBV23-1 to TRBJ1-4; TRBD1 matches at 7 bases. TRBV23-1 is an ORF, and what it does is uncertain. The CDR3 totals 16 residues. V lost 0 bases and J lost 6; bases outside the gene matches: 7. The CDR3 region has the DNA TGCGCCAGCAGTCAATCCGCTCGAGACAGGGATGAAAAACTGTTTTTT. This encodes CASSQSARDRDEKLFF.

This clone was picked up a small number of times. The chain is built from TRBV9 and TRBJ1-4; D is perhaps TRBD1 (6 bases). V dropped 0 bases and J dropped 8 bases, with 11 bases sitting between them. The germline V gene has CDR1 SGDLS and CDR2 YYNGEE. This CDR3 region has 14 residues. Written as DNA, the CDR3 is TGTGCCAGCAGCGTAGGCGGGGGCAGAGAAAAACTGTTTTTT. Translated: CASSVGGGREKLFF.

J is TRBJ1-3 and V is TRBV3-1 (or the pseudogene TRBV3-2); D remains ambiguous. Germline CDR1 reads LGHDT; CDR2 reads YNNKEL (reference sequence). V lost 0 bases and J 1 base, leaving 13 bases between the germline ends. This CDR3 contains 17 residues. CDR3 protein: CASSQDEGVWSGNTIYF. CDR3 DNA: TGTGCCAGCAGCCAAGATGAGGGCGTTTGGTCTGGAAACACCATATATTTT.

This sequence joins TRBV10-1 and TRBJ2-1; D is unclear. The ends were cut back, 1 base at V and 6 bases at J, with 7 bases in the middle. This CDR3 spans 13 amino acids. In germline, CDR1 is WNHNN, CDR2 SYGVQD (reference sequence). CDR3 loop: CASSEFSGNEQFF. The CDR3 DNA sequence: TGCGCCAGCAGTGAGTTTTCCGGCAATGAGCAGTTCTTC.

In its sample, this clone was seen a few times. The rearrangement joins TRBV7-9 to TRBJ1-3, with D maybe TRBD1 (5 bases). V gave up 9 bases and J gave up 2 bases, with 14 bases separating them. Germline V CDR1 and CDR2: SEHNR, FQNEAQ (reference sequence). The CDR3 extends over 14 amino acids. The CDR3 DNA follows: TGTGCCAGTCTCAGGGTTGTCGCTGGAAACACCATATATTTT. It is translated as CASLRVVAGNTIYF.

V usage is TRBV5-6 and J usage is TRBJ1-6, with unresolved D. Per the germline V gene, CDR1 is SGHDT and CDR2 is YYEEEE. The ends were cut back, 2 bases at V and 8 bases at J, with 14 bases in the middle. The CDR3 extends over 15 amino acids. The chain's CDR3 is CASSFGSGIDSPLHF. The CDR3 coding sequence is TGTGCCAGCAGCTTTGGATCGGGGATAGATTCACCCCTCCACTTT.

The V and J genes are TRBV6-2 or TRBV6-3 and TRBJ1-2; D perhaps matches TRBD1 (6 bases). The germline V gene encodes CDR1 MNHEY and CDR2 SVGEGT. Trimming stripped 5 bases from V and 1 base from J, with 11 bases between. The CDR3 runs 14 residues. This CDR3 reads CASSRQELNYGYTF. The CDR3 bases are TGTGCCAGCAGTCGACAGGAGCTTAACTATGGCTACACCTTC.

This clone was recorded once. CDR3 DNA: TGTGCCAGCAGTGACTCACAGGTTTCCTATGGCTACACCTTC. This sequence encodes CASSDSQVSYGYTF. This chain connects TRBV25-1 to TRBJ1-2; TRBD1 might be the D (5 bases). The CDR3 length is 14 residues. Germline V gene sequence: CDR1 MGHDK, CDR2 SYGVNS. Trimming left V 3 bases short and J 4 bases short, with 12 bases between.

This chain connects TRBV29-1 to TRBJ2-3, with D possibly matching TRBD1 (6 bases). CDR3 length: 15 amino acids. Trimming stripped 5 bases from V and 0 bases from J, with 15 bases between. Germline loops: CDR1 SQVTM, CDR2 ANQGSEA. CDR3 coding DNA: TGCAGCGTTATGAGTGGGGGCACTAGCACAGATACGCAGTATTTT. This sequence encodes CSVMSGGTSTDTQYF.

The genes are TRBV4-3 and TRBJ1-3; D uncertain. The CDR3 is 16 residues long. CDR1 LGHNA and CDR2 YSLEER come from the germline V gene. The ends were cut back, 0 bases at V and 2 bases at J, with 11 bases in the middle. Written as DNA, the CDR3 is TGCGCCAGCAGCCAAGATCTGATCCAGACTGGAAACACCATATATTTT. This codes for CASSQDLIQTGNTIYF.

The V gene is TRBV7-4, the J gene TRBJ2-7, with 8 bases identical to TRBD1. Germline V gene data show CDR1 as SGHVT and CDR2 as SQSDAQ. The ends lost 8 bases at V and 4 bases at J; junction bases unmatched: 10. This CDR3 comprises 14 residues. The CDR3 DNA sequence: TGTGCCAGCGCCCACAGGGGGGCAGTGTACGAGCAGTACTTC. This codes for CASAHRGAVYEQYF. The full variable domain, with the rest looked up from reference TRBV7-4 and TRBJ2-7, is GAGVSQSPRYKVAKRGRDVALRCDSISGHVTLYWYRQTLGQGSEVLTYSQSDAQRDKSGRPSGRFSAERPERSVSTLKIQRTEQGDSAVYLCASAHRGAVYEQYFGPGTRLTVT.

This clone was detected only once. This chain uses TRBV7-2 with TRBJ2-5; the D gene is possibly TRBD2 (7 bases). V lost 8 bases and J lost 4, with 17 bases in between. The V gene's germline CDR1 is SGHTA and CDR2 FQGNSA. The CDR3 totals 14 residues. CDR3 region: CASGVNRGAETQYF. As DNA, the CDR3 is TGTGCCAGCGGGGTTAATCGGGGGGCAGAGACCCAGTACTTC.